This T cell receptor beta chain came from a study of blood T cell repertoires in COVID-19 (dated by TCRdb to about 2020). Notes on the research overall: Collaborator samples came from the United States, Italy and Spain and covered acute and convalescent phases of COVID-19. The samples were drawn from two sources: the first 160 participants of the ongoing ImmuneRACE study, and approximately 1,300 subjects contributed by 6 global collaborators. The repertoires were made available in a free public database intended to serve as a resource for research on the immune response to SARS-CoV-2. Where available, HLA class I and class II types were obtained from metadata supplied by the sample provider rather than from assay-based typing. Subjects who had been exposed to COVID-19, were actively infected with it, or had recovered from it provided the deeply sampled blood TCRbeta repertoires that made up the dataset. The sample metadata nearly always contained a de-identified subject ID, COVID-19 status, age in years and sex. The material from the prospective study consisted of cDNA or gDNA derived from T cells, B-cell-depleted T cells, or PBMCs. Paper-wide results and their limitations: How much clinical and demographic metadata was included differed by source and by participant, and the metadata was provided uncurated.

The CDR1 and CDR2 encoded by the germline V gene are LGHNA and YNFKEQ. The CDR3 contains 14 residues, cysteine and phenylalanine counted. The kept DNA is CDR3 alone, 42 bases in frame from the first base. Trimming removed 1 base from V and 5 bases from J, leaving 11 bases between the germline ends. TCRbeta CDR3 regions were amplified from genomic DNA using the immunoSEQ Assay, a bias-controlled multiplex PCR. As for the original processing: The number of nucleated cells in each sample was estimated from the amplification of reference gene primers within the assay. Sequence reads were collapsed and filtered to measure the absolute abundance of every unique TCRbeta CDR3 rearrangement. For each sample, productive Simpson clonality was calculated as the square root of Simpson's diversity index over productive rearrangements. The clones in this table, taken by TCRdb from immuneACCESS, are in-frame only. Not every clone is retained; where verified, under half of the shortfall comes from an unresolved V gene, and the cause of the rest is unknown. V and J calls and clone size are given by that table; D and trimming were obtained from the DNA. For this sample the table gives around 250,000 clones, of which about 85% were detected only once. The ten largest clonotypes hold around 6.3% of the sample.

Participants in the prospective study were enrolled through a virtual design, were aged roughly 18 to 100 years, and lived in about 25 United States geographic areas. To assign participants to cohorts, the prospective study relied on clinical history that participants themselves reported in a screening survey and a study questionnaire. Exposed participants had been in contact with someone with a PCR-confirmed or clinician-diagnosed COVID-19 case within 2 weeks of study entry. Mobile phlebotomists in the prospective study collected whole blood, serum and a nasopharyngeal or oropharyngeal swab from every participant. Prospective study participants could optionally give additional blood draws and questionnaires over a roughly 2-month period. Blood samples from the prospective study were shipped frozen or at room temperature prior to DNA extraction. About this clone: What this receptor recognizes is not known. No per-base quality is available; no much larger clone lies one base away.

The chain couples TRBV4-2 to TRBJ2-5; the D segment could be TRBD2, given 6 matching bases. The receptor was isolated from a woman between 45 and 65 years old who had been exposed to COVID-19. Material for sequencing was PBMCs or T cells enriched from blood (not recorded which). The CDR3 has the sequence CASSQALRGETQYF. The sequenced DNA: TGTGCCAGCAGCCAAGCTCTCCGGGGGGAGACCCAGTACTTC.